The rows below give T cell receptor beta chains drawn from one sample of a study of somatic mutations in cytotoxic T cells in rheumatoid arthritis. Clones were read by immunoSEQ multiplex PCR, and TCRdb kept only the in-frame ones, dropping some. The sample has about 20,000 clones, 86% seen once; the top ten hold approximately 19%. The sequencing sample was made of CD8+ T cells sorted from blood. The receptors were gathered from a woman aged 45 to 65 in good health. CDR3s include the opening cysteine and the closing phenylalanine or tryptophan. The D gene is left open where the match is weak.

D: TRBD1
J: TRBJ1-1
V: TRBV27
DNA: TGTGCCAGCAGTCTATCAGACAGGGGGAACACTGAAGCTTTCTTT
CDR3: CASSLSDRGNTEAFF

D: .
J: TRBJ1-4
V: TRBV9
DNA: TGTGCCAGCAGCGTAGGGGGAGCCCCTTGGGATGAAAAACTGTTTTTT
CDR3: CASSVGGAPWDEKLFF

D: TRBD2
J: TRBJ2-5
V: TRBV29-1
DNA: TGCAGCGTTGAAGGATTAGCGGGGAGTCAAGAGACCCAGTACTTC
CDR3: CSVEGLAGSQETQYF

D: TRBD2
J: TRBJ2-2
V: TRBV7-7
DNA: TGTGCTAGCAGCTTCGCGGGGGGGAAGAACACCGGGGAGCTGTTTTTT
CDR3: CASSFAGGKNTGELFF

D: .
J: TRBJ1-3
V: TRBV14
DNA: TGTGCCAGCAGCCAAGAGTGGCTCGGATTACTCTCTGGAAACACCATATATTTT
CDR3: CASSQEWLGLLSGNTIYF

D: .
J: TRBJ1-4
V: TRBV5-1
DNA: TGCGCCAGCAGCCGGGTCTCCTTCGTTTGGCCCAGCGAAAATGAAAAACTGTTTTTT
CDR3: CASSRVSFVWPSENEKLFF

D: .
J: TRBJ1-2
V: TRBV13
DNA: TGTGCCAGCAGCTTGGGTGACGGGGCCTATGGCTACACCTTC
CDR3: CASSLGDGAYGYTF

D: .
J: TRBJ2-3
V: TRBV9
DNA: TGTGCCAGCAGCGGCGGGACAGCGACAGATACGCAGTATTTT
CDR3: CASSGGTATDTQYF

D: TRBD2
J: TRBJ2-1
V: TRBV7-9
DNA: TGTGCCAGCAGCTTAGCGGAGGGACTAGCGGGGAGTAATGAGCAGTTCTTC
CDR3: CASSLAEGLAGSNEQFF

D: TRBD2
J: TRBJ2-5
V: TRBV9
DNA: TGTGCCAGCAGCGTAGAGAGTAGCGGGGGGGGGTGGAAAGAGACCCAGTACTTC
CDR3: CASSVESSGGGWKETQYF

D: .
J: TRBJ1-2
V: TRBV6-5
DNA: TGTGCCAGCAGTTACTCGCCTTGGGGGAAGGGTGGCTACACCTTC
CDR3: CASSYSPWGKGGYTF

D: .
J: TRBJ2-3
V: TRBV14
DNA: TGTGCCAGCAGCCATCCGGGGGCGGCGGACACAGATACGCAGTATTTT
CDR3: CASSHPGAADTDTQYF

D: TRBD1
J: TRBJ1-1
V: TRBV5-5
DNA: TGTGCCAGCAGCGGGACAGTGAACACTGAAGCTTTCTTT
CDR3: CASSGTVNTEAFF

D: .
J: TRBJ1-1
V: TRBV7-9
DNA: TGTGCCAGCAGCTTTTCATCAGGGCTGACCACTGAAGCTTTCTTT
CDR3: CASSFSSGLTTEAFF

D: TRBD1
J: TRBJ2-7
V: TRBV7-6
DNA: TGTGCCAGCAGCGAAACAGGGGACACCTACGAGCAGTACTTC
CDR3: CASSETGDTYEQYF